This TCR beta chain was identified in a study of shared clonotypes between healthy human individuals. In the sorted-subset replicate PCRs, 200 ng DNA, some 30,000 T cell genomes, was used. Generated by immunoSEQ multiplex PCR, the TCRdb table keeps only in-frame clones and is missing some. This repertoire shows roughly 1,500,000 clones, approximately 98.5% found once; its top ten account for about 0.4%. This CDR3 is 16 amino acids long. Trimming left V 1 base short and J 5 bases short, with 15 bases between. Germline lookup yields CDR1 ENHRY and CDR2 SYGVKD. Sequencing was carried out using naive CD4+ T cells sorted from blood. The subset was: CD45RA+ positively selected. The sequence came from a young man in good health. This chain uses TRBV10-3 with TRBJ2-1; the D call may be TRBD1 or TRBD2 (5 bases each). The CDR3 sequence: CAISEWDPTPNNEQFF. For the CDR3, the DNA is TGTGCCATCAGTGAGTGGGACCCCACGCCCAACAATGAGCAGTTCTTC.